The 13 T cell receptor beta chains listed next were all sequenced from one sample in a study of CXCR3 chemokines and chemotherapy response in bladder cancer (dated by TCRdb to between 2021 and 2022). The library was made by PCR. Sequencing instrument: Illumina HiSeq 2500. The raw public reads went through TCRdb reprocessing: fastp at Q25, MiXCR clone calling, in-frame beta chains kept. Rows with a matching CDR3 protein are joined into one entry that keeps the most common DNA and genes. This sample gives a few thousand distinct CDR3 sequences in total; about an eighth of them show up just once. The top ten clones comprise roughly 11% of the sample. This material was acquired from a patient whose treatment included neoadjuvant chemotherapy. The source is a human donor with bladder cancer that responded to neoadjuvant chemotherapy.

The chain has TRBV24-1 and TRBJ2-7; perhaps TRBD1 as D (6 bases). Trimming took off 2 bases at V and 5 bases at J, with 18 bases between the two ends. CDR3 length: 16 amino acids. Per the germline V gene, CDR1 is KGHDR and CDR2 is SFDVKD. The CDR3: CATSDSGPGVVHEQYF. As DNA, the CDR3 is TGTGCCACCAGTGATTCTGGGCCAGGGGTAGTCCACGAGCAGTACTTC.

In the case of this clonotype: A much larger clone differs by one base, so this may be a read error. This chain connects TRBV5-5 to TRBJ2-7, with D tentatively TRBD1 (5 bases). The CDR3 totals 17 residues. The germline gives CDR1 SGHKS, CDR2 YYEKEE (reference sequence). V lost 2 bases to trimming and J lost 1 base, with 19 bases between them. This CDR3 reads CASSLSQGSYWSYEQYF. The CDR3 DNA follows: TGTGCCAGCAGCTTAAGTCAGGGATCCTACTGGTCCTACGAGCAGTACTTC.

This clonotype counts as medium-sized. The chain uses TRBV29-1 and TRBJ2-1, with a possible D match to TRBD1 (6 bases). The CDR3 spans 13 residues. V shed 6 bases and J shed 6 bases, with 15 bases lying between them. Germline V lookup: CDR1 SQVTM, CDR2 ANQGSEA. CDR3 sequence: CSVVPGHSNEQFF. The CDR3 bases are TGCAGCGTGGTACCGGGACATAGCAATGAGCAGTTCTTC.

This clonotype was observed many times. The rearrangement uses TRBV18 and TRBJ2-7; 7 nucleotides line up with TRBD1. In germline, CDR1 is KGHSH, CDR2 LQKENI. The CDR3 contains 14 residues. Losses at the gene ends were 2 bases for V and 5 bases for J; bases not matched to a gene: 6. CDR3 in DNA: TGTGCCAGCTCACCAGCGACAGGGCTCGACGAGCAGTACTTC. Translation: CASSPATGLDEQYF.

The gene calls are TRBV29-1 and TRBJ2-2; TRBD2 matches at 10 bases. J lost 6 bases, V lost 7 bases, and 11 bases had no gene match. The length of the CDR3 is 15 residues. Germline V lookup: CDR1 SQVTM, CDR2 ANQGSEA. CDR3 residues: CSAARPSGSSGELFF. The CDR3 DNA reads TGCAGCGCCGCCCGTCCTAGCGGGAGTTCCGGGGAGCTGTTTTTT.

By sample fraction, this clonotype is medium-sized. The chain joins TRBV6-2 or TRBV6-3 to TRBJ2-7; D is uncertain. V dropped 2 bases and J dropped 13 bases, with 15 bases sitting between them. The germline V gene has CDR1 MNHEY and CDR2 SVGEGT. The CDR3 sequence is 12 residues long. The CDR3 loop is CASSYSLGILYF. In DNA form, the CDR3 reads TGTGCCAGCAGTTACAGTCTCGGAATTTTATACTTC.

Concerning this clonotype: A far larger clone is one nucleotide away, so this likely arose from a read error. This chain connects TRBV28 to TRBJ2-2; possible D gene TRBD2, 6 bases. This CDR3 comprises 13 residues. Germline V CDR1 and CDR2: MDHEN, SYDVKM. Trimming removed 4 bases at V and 10 bases at J, with 13 bases between. CDR3 protein: CASSSPGVEELFF. CDR3 DNA sequence: TGTGCCAGCAGTTCCCCGGGAGTGGAGGAGCTGTTTTTT.

The chain links TRBV19 to TRBJ1-1, with 10 bases identical to TRBD1. Germline-derived CDR1 and CDR2 are LNHDA and SQIVND (reference sequence). CDR3 length: 14 residues. The J segment lost 5 bases and the V segment lost 4 bases, leaving 4 bases of the junction unmatched. The CDR3 DNA reads as TGTGCCAGTAGTAACCCGGGACAGGGGACTGAAGCTTTCTTT. It is translated as CASSNPGQGTEAFF.

This clonotype rates as medium-sized. The chain is built from TRBV24-1 and TRBJ2-2; D is undetermined. Germline V gene lookup returns CDR1 KGHDR and CDR2 SFDVKD. V dropped 12 bases and J dropped 2 bases, with 21 bases sitting between them. The CDR3 has 16 amino acids. The CDR3 is CAAKTCPRTNTGELFF. CDR3 DNA: TGTGCCGCAAAGACGTGCCCCAGGACCAACACCGGGGAGCTGTTTTTT.

Concerning this clonotype itself: With a far larger clone one base away, a read error is the likely cause. In DNA form, the CDR3 reads TGTGCCGGCAGTCCCATCCGGGACAGGGTCCACGAGCAGTACTTC. Residues: CAGSPIRDRVHEQYF. The V call is TRBV27, the J call TRBJ2-4, with TRBD1 matching 9 bases. The J call is in doubt because the DNA end fits TRBJ2-7 better. This CDR3 spans 15 amino acids. The germline V gene encodes CDR1 MNHEY and CDR2 SMNVEV (reference sequence).

As regards this clonotype: The likely explanation is a read error, given a far larger clone one base away. V usage is TRBV6-1 and J usage is TRBJ2-7, with 7 bases lining up with TRBD1. The V gene's germline CDR1 is MNHNS and CDR2 SASEGT. The V and J ends lost 6 bases and 7 bases, in that order; junction bases with no gene match: 12. This CDR3 contains 14 residues. CDR3 in DNA: TGTGCCAGCAGACGGGACAGATTCTACAATGAGCAGTACTTC. Amino acid sequence: CASRRDRFYNEQYF.

This clonotype is deemed large. This chain uses TRBV6-2 or TRBV6-3 with TRBJ2-3, with unresolved D. Trimming took off 6 bases at V and 4 bases at J, with 8 bases between the two ends. From germline, CDR1 is MNHEY and CDR2 SVGEGT. CDR3 length: 12 amino acids. The CDR3 reads CASSDPPDTQYF. The CDR3 DNA is TGTGCCAGCAGCGACCCCCCAGATACGCAGTATTTT.

By its share, this clonotype is medium-sized (0.01 to 0.1%). The chain links TRBV30 to TRBJ2-1; D gene uncertain. CDR1 is GTSNPN and CDR2 is SVGIG in the germline V gene (reference sequence). This CDR3 region has 13 residues. Trimming removed 0 bases at V and 2 bases at J, with 5 bases between. The CDR3 loop reads CAWSVGAYNEQFF. CDR3 sequence (DNA): TGTGCCTGGAGTGTTGGCGCCTACAATGAGCAGTTCTTC.